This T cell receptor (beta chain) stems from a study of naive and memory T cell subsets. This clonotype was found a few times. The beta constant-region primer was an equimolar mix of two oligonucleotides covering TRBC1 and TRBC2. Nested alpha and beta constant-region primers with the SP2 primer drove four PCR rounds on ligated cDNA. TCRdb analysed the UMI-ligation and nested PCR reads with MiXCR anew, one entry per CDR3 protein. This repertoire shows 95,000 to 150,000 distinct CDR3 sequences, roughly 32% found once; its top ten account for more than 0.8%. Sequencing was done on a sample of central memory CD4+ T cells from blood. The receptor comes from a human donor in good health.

This chain's CDR3 is CASSFPNSYEQYF. Written as DNA, the CDR3 is TGTGCCAGCAGTTTTCCAAATTCTTACGAGCAGTACTTC. This rearrangement joins TRBV28 to TRBJ2-7, with no clear D. Trimming left V 3 bases short and J 4 bases short, with 10 bases between. The CDR3 sequence is 13 residues long. CDR1 and CDR2 (germline): MDHEN, SYDVKM.